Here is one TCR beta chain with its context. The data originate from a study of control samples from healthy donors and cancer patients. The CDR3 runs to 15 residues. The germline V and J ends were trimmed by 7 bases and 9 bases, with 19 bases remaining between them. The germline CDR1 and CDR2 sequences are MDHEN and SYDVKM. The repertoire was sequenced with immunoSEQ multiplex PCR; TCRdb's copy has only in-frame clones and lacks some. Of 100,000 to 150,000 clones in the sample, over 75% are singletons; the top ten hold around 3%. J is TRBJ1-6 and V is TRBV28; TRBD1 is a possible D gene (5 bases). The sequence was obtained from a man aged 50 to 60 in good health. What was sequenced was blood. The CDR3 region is CASIPGQGMGSPLHF. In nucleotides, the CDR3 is TGTGCCAGCATTCCCGGACAAGGGATGGGTTCACCCCTCCACTTT.